The TCR beta chain under discussion was sequenced for a study of CD8 T cells in ankylosing spondylitis. Trimming took 1 base from V and 3 from J, leaving 8 bases between them. Germline V lookup: CDR1 MGHRA, CDR2 YSYEKL. The CDR3 totals 14 residues. TCRdb itself ran the 5' RACE reads through MiXCR, one entry per CDR3 protein. The sample contains about 160,000 distinct CDR3 sequences, around 17% of which appear only once. This rearrangement joins TRBV4-1 to TRBJ2-3; D gene ambiguous. The sequence came from a male donor with ankylosing spondylitis or in good health (not recorded which). Source material: blood, either unsorted or a sorted T cell fraction (not recorded which). DNA of the CDR3: TGCGCCAGCAGCCAAGCCTCCGAAACAGATACGCAGTATTTT. Protein product: CASSQASETDTQYF.